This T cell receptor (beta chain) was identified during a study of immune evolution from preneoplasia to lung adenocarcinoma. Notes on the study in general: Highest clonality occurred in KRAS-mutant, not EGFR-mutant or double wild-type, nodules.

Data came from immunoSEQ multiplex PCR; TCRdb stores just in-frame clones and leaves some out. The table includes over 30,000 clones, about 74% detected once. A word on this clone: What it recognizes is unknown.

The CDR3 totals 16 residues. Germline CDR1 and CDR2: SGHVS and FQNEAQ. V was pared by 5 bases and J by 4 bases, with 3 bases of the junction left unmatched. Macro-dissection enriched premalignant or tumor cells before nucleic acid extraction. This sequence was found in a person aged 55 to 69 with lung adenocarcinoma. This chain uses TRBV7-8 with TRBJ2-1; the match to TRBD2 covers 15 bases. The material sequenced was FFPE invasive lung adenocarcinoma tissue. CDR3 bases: TGTGCCAGCAGCCGGACTAGCGGGAGGGGTTACAATGAGCAGTTCTTC. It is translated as CASSRTSGRGYNEQFF.